Listed below are T cell receptor beta chains from one sample, sequenced in a study of T cells in Graves' hyperthyroidism and ophthalmopathy. TCRdb reprocessed the multiplex PCR reads via MiXCR and lists one record per CDR3 protein. The sample has 340,000 or so distinct CDR3 sequences, roughly 20% seen once. Sequenced input: blood. Receptor source: a woman between 45 and 60 years old with Graves' hyperthyroidism. Both conserved end residues are part of each CDR3. The D gene is left open where the match is weak. The size field is filled for only some rows; it gives once, few, many or a size class.

CDR3	D	J	V	size
CASSLLYTGELFF	.	TRBJ2-2	TRBV5-5	.
CATSEEGQHYGYTF	.	TRBJ1-2	TRBV24-1	.
CASSWTSRNSYEQYF	TRBD2	TRBJ2-7	TRBV27	.
CASSHSTGGSAYGYTF	.	TRBJ1-2	TRBV6-2/TRBV6-3	once
CSVEGNHGNTIYF	.	TRBJ1-3	TRBV29-1	few
CASSLGRAQETQYF	.	TRBJ2-5	TRBV12-3/TRBV12-4	many
CASSQDLTVTDTQYF	.	TRBJ2-3	TRBV3-1	many
CSAFPGSGPNQETQYF	.	TRBJ2-5	TRBV20-1	many
CASSLVESGANVLTF	.	TRBJ2-6	TRBV5-1	few
CSAPSGRARDTQYF	TRBD2	TRBJ2-3	TRBV20-1	few
CASSLDGRSNQPQHF	.	TRBJ1-5	TRBV12-3/TRBV12-4	many
CSSGSIYEQYF	TRBD2	TRBJ2-7	TRBV2	.
CASSPRRVYGYTF	.	TRBJ1-2	TRBV5-6	many
CSASGFSRNEQFF	.	TRBJ2-1	TRBV20-1	many
CASSLVGVGELFF	.	TRBJ2-2	TRBV5-6	.
CSARGGGDADTQYF	TRBD1	TRBJ2-3	TRBV20-1	many
CASSPAAGGYNEQFF	TRBD2	TRBJ2-1	TRBV28	.
CASSYRGAYQPQHF	.	TRBJ1-5	TRBV6-5	.
CASSPRGAGGRGEDTQYF	TRBD2	TRBJ2-3	TRBV5-5	few
CASSFAGGYNEQFF	TRBD2	TRBJ2-1	TRBV5-5	many
CASSQQGAFSNGELFF	TRBD1	TRBJ2-2	TRBV28	.
CSAPGLAGGPSYNEQFF	TRBD2	TRBJ2-1	TRBV20-1	many
CSARGTGGSDGYTF	TRBD1	TRBJ1-2	TRBV20-1	.
CASSPERGTNEKLFF	.	TRBJ1-4	TRBV13	few
CADRDSANTEAFF	TRBD1	TRBJ1-1	TRBV13	few
CASSRLGVHNEQFF	.	TRBJ2-1	TRBV28	many
CSASGDNKLGKLFF	.	TRBJ1-4	TRBV20-1	many
CASSLMASGSTQYF	TRBD2	TRBJ2-3	TRBV7-3	many
CATGKDYFRNEQFF	.	TRBJ2-1	TRBV2	many
CASSLLGATQPQHF	.	TRBJ1-5	TRBV7-6	many
CASAPRRGWNSPLHF	.	TRBJ1-6	TRBV14	.
CASSVEGGGITDTQYF	.	TRBJ2-3	TRBV9	few
CASSTGQGLENTIYF	TRBD1	TRBJ1-3	TRBV11-2	few
CASTSSGSGGGFFEQFF	TRBD2	TRBJ2-1	TRBV5-1	many
CASSEAREREADTQYF	.	TRBJ2-3	TRBV2	many
CASRQTGYTEAFF	TRBD1	TRBJ1-1	TRBV6-1	many
CASSFAEGLAGASYEQYF	TRBD2	TRBJ2-7	TRBV28	.
CASISRGGAYQETQYF	.	TRBJ2-5	TRBV28	many
CASRHPSKDTIYF	.	TRBJ1-3	TRBV28	.
CASSLAVSDTQYF	.	TRBJ2-3	TRBV11-1	many
CASRPLRGGGSKNIQYF	TRBD2	TRBJ2-4	TRBV6-2/TRBV6-3	.
CASSQVYIVYGYTF	.	TRBJ1-2	TRBV4-1	.
CASSLRGDGGPGDQYF	.	TRBJ2-5	TRBV7-2	.
CASSKGGDEQFF	.	TRBJ2-1	TRBV7-3	many
CASSEAEDYEQYF	.	TRBJ2-7	TRBV6-1	many
CASRPGGGEQYF	.	TRBJ2-7	TRBV6-1	.
CASSDKSTDTQYF	.	TRBJ2-3	TRBV7-8	many
CASSLEPNQETQYF	.	TRBJ2-5	TRBV5-1	few
CASSQGYRREGRVTDTQYF	TRBD2	TRBJ2-3	TRBV7-6	few
CASSQLAQGEQFF	.	TRBJ2-1	TRBV3-1	many
CASSFAGTSGLHSYEQYF	TRBD2	TRBJ2-7	TRBV7-4	many
CASSLDFSTGNTIYF	.	TRBJ1-3	TRBV5-1	.
CASTSGPEAFF	.	TRBJ1-1	TRBV5-6	few